This TCR beta chain derives from a study of control samples from healthy donors and cancer patients. Looked up from germline, CDR1 is LNHDA and CDR2 is SQIVND (reference sequence). The V end lost 5 bases, the J end lost 4 bases, and 10 bases lay between the germline ends. This CDR3 is built from 13 residues. The table came from immunoSEQ multiplex PCR; TCRdb's copy has only in-frame clones and leaves some out. The profile covers roughly 160,000 clones, with 88% appearing a single time and around 5.1% taken by the ten largest. The chain is built from TRBV19 and TRBJ2-3; D possibly corresponds to TRBD1 (5 bases). Sequencing input: blood. The sequence was collected from a woman under 40 in good health. The CDR3 region is CASSATGADTQYF. CDR3 bases: TGTGCCAGTAGTGCCACAGGAGCAGATACGCAGTATTTT. Filled out from reference TRBV19 and TRBJ2-3, the complete variable domain reads DGGITQSPKYLFRKEGQNVTLSCEQNLNHDAMYWYRQDPGQGLRLIYYSQIVNDFQKGDIAEGYSVSREKKESFPLTVTSAQKNPTAFYLCASSATGADTQYFGPGTRLTVL.